The rows below give T cell receptor beta chains drawn from one sample of a study of shared clonotypes between healthy human individuals. TCRdb keeps only in-frame clones here, not all; method: immunoSEQ multiplex PCR. The sample consists of 2 million to 2.5 million clones, more than 90% of them appearing once. The source material was naive CD4+ T cells sorted from blood. These receptors were taken from a man aged 18 to 29 in good health. CDR3s include the opening cysteine and the closing phenylalanine or tryptophan. The D gene is left open where the match is weak. Expanded clones are given a class, and other clones once, few, many or no size at all.

abundance	v_gene	d_gene	j_gene	CDR3aa	CDR3nt
once	TRBV5-4	-	TRBJ2-3	CASSPPITDTQYF	TGTGCCAGCAGCCCGCCTATCACAGATACGCAGTATTTT
-	TRBV4-1	-	TRBJ1-5	CASSQGRQPQHF	TGCGCCAGCAGCCAAGGGCGGCAGCCCCAGCATTTT
-	TRBV6-1	TRBD2	TRBJ2-7	CASMVRLAGGREQYF	TGTGCCAGCATGGTTAGACTAGCGGGAGGGCGAGAGCAGTACTTC
-	TRBV6-1	-	TRBJ2-5	CASEASQETQYF	TGTGCCAGCGAGGCTTCCCAAGAGACCCAGTACTTC
-	TRBV19	-	TRBJ1-1	CASSIDGTFGLEAFF	TGTGCCAGTAGTATAGACGGGACCTTCGGACTTGAAGCTTTCTTT
-	TRBV7-9	-	TRBJ2-2	CASSVQPPGELFF	TGTGCCAGCAGCGTACAGCCTCCCGGGGAGCTGTTTTTT
once	TRBV6-5	-	TRBJ1-2	CASSTGLKTYGYTF	TGTGCCAGCAGTACAGGACTCAAGACGTATGGCTACACCTTC
-	TRBV6-5	TRBD2	TRBJ2-7	CASRLAGDSYEQYF	TGTGCCAGCAGGCTAGCGGGAGACTCCTACGAGCAGTACTTC
-	TRBV9	TRBD2	TRBJ2-1	CASSPLAGGLYNEQFF	TGTGCCAGCAGCCCCCTGGCGGGGGGCCTCTACAATGAGCAGTTCTTC
-	TRBV5-6	TRBD2	TRBJ2-7	CASRNRDAGAYEQYF	TGTGCCAGCAGGAACCGGGACGCGGGGGCCTACGAGCAGTACTTC
-	TRBV7-9	-	TRBJ2-1	CASSYGQLYNEQFF	TGTGCCAGCAGCTACGGACAGTTATACAATGAGCAGTTCTTC
-	TRBV2	-	TRBJ1-6	CASSRTGNYNSPLHF	TGTGCCAGCAGTCGGACCGGGAACTATAATTCACCCCTCCACTTT
-	TRBV5-6	TRBD1	TRBJ1-2	CASSFFGTGYGYTF	TGTGCCAGCAGTTTTTTCGGGACAGGGTATGGCTACACCTTC
-	TRBV6-6	-	TRBJ1-5	CASSYPGEGNQPQHF	TGTGCCAGCAGTTACCCGGGCGAGGGCAATCAGCCCCAGCATTTT
-	TRBV6-5	-	TRBJ1-1	CASSIRGTEAFF	TGTGCCAGCAGTATTAGGGGCACTGAAGCTTTCTTT
-	TRBV7-2	-	TRBJ2-5	CASSLHRQETQYF	TGTGCCAGCAGCTTACACAGACAAGAGACCCAGTACTTC
-	TRBV28	-	TRBJ2-7	CASSLSVGEQYF	TGTGCCAGCAGTTTATCCGTGGGGGAGCAGTACTTC
once	TRBV15	TRBD2	TRBJ2-7	CATGLAGVYEQYF	TGTGCCACCGGACTAGCGGGAGTCTACGAGCAGTACTTC
-	TRBV6-5	TRBD1	TRBJ1-2	CASRRQTGVYGYTF	TGTGCCAGCAGAAGGCAGACAGGGGTCTATGGCTACACCTTC
few	TRBV2	-	TRBJ1-4	CASRIGREKLFF	TGTGCCAGCAGGATAGGGAGGGAAAAACTGTTTTTT
-	TRBV25-1	TRBD1	TRBJ2-5	CASSVGQGKGETQYF	TGTGCCAGCAGTGTCGGACAGGGGAAGGGCGAGACCCAGTACTTC
once	TRBV15	-	TRBJ2-7	CATSTPGGAPGYF	TGTGCCACCAGCACCCCCGGTGGGGCCCCGGGGTACTTC
-	TRBV9	TRBD2	TRBJ2-5	CASSVALAGVETQYF	TGTGCCAGCAGCGTAGCACTAGCGGGGGTAGAGACCCAGTACTTC
once	TRBV5-1	-	TRBJ2-3	CASSLGAGRGTDTQYF	TGCGCCAGCAGCTTAGGGGCGGGTCGGGGGACAGATACGCAGTATTTT
-	TRBV5-1	-	TRBJ2-7	CASSPGGTASYEQYF	TGCGCCAGCAGCCCCGGAGGGACAGCCTCCTACGAGCAGTACTTC
-	TRBV6-9	TRBD1	TRBJ2-5	CASSYSGQGAKTQYF	TGTGCCAGCAGTTATTCGGGACAGGGGGCGAAGACCCAGTACTTC
-	TRBV7-2	TRBD2	TRBJ2-3	CASRVSSGPTDTQYF	TGTGCCAGCAGGGTCTCTAGCGGGCCCACAGATACGCAGTATTTT
-	TRBV5-6	-	TRBJ2-2	CASSPAKSGELFF	TGTGCCAGCAGCCCGGCTAAGTCCGGGGAGCTGTTTTTT
-	TRBV5-4	-	TRBJ2-5	CASSLVSREGQETQYF	TGTGCCAGCAGCTTAGTCTCCCGCGAGGGCCAAGAGACCCAGTACTTC
-	TRBV18	-	TRBJ1-1	CASSPRQEGTEAFF	TGTGCCAGCTCACCACGACAGGAAGGGACTGAAGCTTTCTTT
-	TRBV30	-	TRBJ2-7	CAWPTGPHYEQYF	TGTGCCTGGCCAACCGGGCCACACTACGAGCAGTACTTC
-	TRBV10-3	-	TRBJ2-4	CAISESAGINIQYF	TGTGCCATCAGTGAGTCGGCAGGCATCAACATTCAGTACTTC
-	TRBV28	-	TRBJ1-2	CASSDLQSPGYGYTF	TGTGCCAGCAGCGACTTACAGTCCCCCGGCTATGGCTACACCTTC
-	TRBV5-5	TRBD1	TRBJ2-3	CASSLDRGTSTDTQYF	TGTGCCAGCAGTTTGGACAGGGGAACTAGCACAGATACGCAGTATTTT
once	TRBV5-4	TRBD1	TRBJ1-2	CASSLLGQGAADYGYTF	TGTGCCAGCAGCTTGTTGGGACAGGGGGCGGCTGACTATGGCTACACCTTC
-	TRBV18	-	TRBJ2-5	CASSRGREETQYF	TGTGCCAGCTCACGGGGTAGGGAAGAGACCCAGTACTTC
-	TRBV11-2	-	TRBJ1-2	CASSLGPNYGYTF	TGTGCCAGCAGCCTTGGACCTAACTATGGCTACACCTTC
-	TRBV6-1	-	TRBJ2-7	CASSGPLYGTSSTYEQYF	TGTGCCAGCAGTGGGCCCCTCTACGGGACCTCATCAACCTACGAGCAGTACTTC
-	TRBV5-1	-	TRBJ1-1	CASSQLGQGFGGGPEAFF	TGCGCCAGCAGTCAATTGGGCCAAGGGTTTGGAGGCGGTCCCGAAGCTTTCTTT
once	TRBV5-1	-	TRBJ2-7	CASSYKEQGPYEQYF	TGCGCCAGCAGCTACAAAGAGCAGGGCCCCTACGAGCAGTACTTC
-	TRBV19	-	TRBJ1-5	CASSIGGFNQPQHF	TGTGCCAGTAGTATAGGCGGATTCAATCAGCCCCAGCATTTT
-	TRBV5-1	TRBD2	TRBJ2-3	CASRSPGLAGVDTQYF	TGCGCCAGCAGGTCACCGGGACTAGCGGGAGTAGATACGCAGTATTTT
-	TRBV5-1	TRBD1	TRBJ1-5	CASSLDGQGPQPQHF	TGCGCCAGCAGCTTGGATGGACAGGGACCTCAGCCCCAGCATTTT
-	TRBV18	-	TRBJ2-5	CASSPRAALETQYF	TGTGCCAGCTCACCGAGGGCTGCGTTGGAGACCCAGTACTTC
-	TRBV7-2	TRBD2	TRBJ2-2	CASSPWGLVGTGELFF	TGTGCCAGCAGCCCTTGGGGACTAGTGGGTACCGGGGAGCTGTTTTTT
-	TRBV28	-	TRBJ1-1	CASSLQTSGPNEAFF	TGTGCCAGCAGTTTACAAACCTCGGGCCCTAATGAGGCTTTCTTT
-	TRBV5-4	TRBD1	TRBJ1-2	CASSFAGTGNGYTF	TGTGCCAGCAGCTTTGCCGGGACAGGGAATGGCTACACCTTC
-	TRBV4-1	-	TRBJ1-3	CASSQAASGISGNTIYF	TGCGCCAGCAGCCAAGCCGCTTCAGGGATCTCTGGAAACACCATATATTTT
-	TRBV5-1	TRBD2	TRBJ2-3	CASSPTSSRLTDTQYF	TGCGCCAGCAGCCCGACTAGCTCCCGCCTCACAGATACGCAGTATTTT
-	TRBV19	-	TRBJ1-5	CASSSRTGRLYSNQPQHF	TGTGCCAGTTCCTCCCGAACCGGGAGGCTTTATAGCAATCAGCCCCAGCATTTT
-	TRBV18	-	TRBJ1-1	CASSPPDRHLTEAFF	TGTGCCAGCTCACCACCGGACAGACACCTCACTGAAGCTTTCTTT